This T cell receptor (beta chain) was documented in a study of technical replicates of blood from a handful of donors. The CDR3 contains 14 residues. V trimming: 0 bases; J trimming: 0 bases; junction bases outside the gene matches: 1. Per germline, CDR1 SQVTM and CDR2 ANQGSEA. Assay: immunoSEQ multiplex PCR; the TCRdb copy retains only in-frame clones and omits some. The sample contains fewer than 15,000 clones, 79% of which appear only once. The receptor's source is a human donor in good health. The sample comprised PBMCs. V gene TRBV29-1 combines with J gene TRBJ2-5, with 7 bases that match TRBD2. The CDR3 sequence is CSVEEGGYQETQYF. The CDR3 coding sequence is TGCAGCGTTGAAGAGGGGGGGTACCAAGAGACCCAGTACTTC.